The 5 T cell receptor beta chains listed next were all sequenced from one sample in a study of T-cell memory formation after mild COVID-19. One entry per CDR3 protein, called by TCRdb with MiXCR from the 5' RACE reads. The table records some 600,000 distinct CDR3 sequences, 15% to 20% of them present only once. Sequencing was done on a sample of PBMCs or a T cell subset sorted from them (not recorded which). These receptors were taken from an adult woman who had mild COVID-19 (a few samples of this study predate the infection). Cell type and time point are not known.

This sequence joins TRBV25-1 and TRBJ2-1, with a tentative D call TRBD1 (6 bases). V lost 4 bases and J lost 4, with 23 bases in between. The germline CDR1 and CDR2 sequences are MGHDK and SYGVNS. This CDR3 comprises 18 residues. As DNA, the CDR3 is TGTGCCAGCAGTGGAGGCCCAGGAGTCAGGGGCGATTACAATGAGCAGTTCTTC. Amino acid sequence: CASSGGPGVRGDYNEQFF. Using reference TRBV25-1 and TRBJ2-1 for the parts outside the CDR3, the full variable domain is EADIYQTPRYLVIGTGKKITLECSQTMGHDKMYWYQQDPGMELHLIHYSYGVNSTEKGDLSSESTVSRIRTEHFPLTLESARPSHTSQYLCASSGGPGVRGDYNEQFFGPGTRLTVL.

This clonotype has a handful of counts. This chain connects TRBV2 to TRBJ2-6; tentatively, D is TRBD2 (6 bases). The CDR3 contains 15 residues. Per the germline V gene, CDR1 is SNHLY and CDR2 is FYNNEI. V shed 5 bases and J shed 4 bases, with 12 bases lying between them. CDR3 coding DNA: TGTGCCAGCAGTCCCTGGGGGGTCGGGGCCAACGTCCTGACTTTC. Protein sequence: CASSPWGVGANVLTF.

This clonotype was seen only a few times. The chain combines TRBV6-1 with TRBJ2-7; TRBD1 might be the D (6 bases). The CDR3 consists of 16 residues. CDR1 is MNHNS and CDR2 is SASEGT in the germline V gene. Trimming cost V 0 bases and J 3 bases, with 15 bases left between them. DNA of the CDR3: TGTGCCAGCAGTGAAGCGCTGGGACAACAGCACTACGAGCAGTACTTC. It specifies CASSEALGQQHYEQYF.

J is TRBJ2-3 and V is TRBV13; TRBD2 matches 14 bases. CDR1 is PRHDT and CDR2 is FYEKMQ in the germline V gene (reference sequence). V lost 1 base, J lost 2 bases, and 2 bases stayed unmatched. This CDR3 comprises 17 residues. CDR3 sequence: CASSLVGLAGVTDTQYF. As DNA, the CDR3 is TGTGCCAGCAGCTTAGTGGGACTAGCGGGAGTCACAGATACGCAGTATTTT.

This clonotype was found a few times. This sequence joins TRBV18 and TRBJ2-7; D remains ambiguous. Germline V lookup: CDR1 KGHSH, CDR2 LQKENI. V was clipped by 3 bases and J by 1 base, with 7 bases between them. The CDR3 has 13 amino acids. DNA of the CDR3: TGTGCCAGCTCACCGGATCTATCCTACGAGCAGTACTTC. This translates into CASSPDLSYEQYF.